This T cell receptor (beta chain) is from a study of T cell responses to AZD1222 COVID-19 vaccine. The germline V and J ends were trimmed by 4 bases and 9 bases, with 19 bases remaining between them. The CDR3 totals 14 residues. The germline V gene has CDR1 LNHDA and CDR2 SQIVND (reference sequence). Repertoires were generated with immunoSEQ multiplex PCR, while TCRdb's copy carries only in-frame clones and drops some. The sample records some 130,000 clones, roughly 92% being singletons. Here the sequenced sample was peripheral blood, taken on day 0 of AZD1222 vaccination. The TCR comes from an adult in good health. The rearrangement joins TRBV19 to TRBJ2-7; tentative D call: TRBD1 (6 bases). The CDR3 coding sequence is TGTGCCAGTAGTAATACAGGGATGACGAGGGCGCAGTACTTC. This gives the protein CASSNTGMTRAQYF.